This TCR beta chain was sequenced in a study of spatial heterogeneity in lung cancer. Stated time point: sample taken at primary tumor resection. Each CDR3 protein gets one entry after TCRdb re-called the 5' RACE reads with MiXCR. The table records more than 65,000 distinct CDR3 sequences, roughly 8% of them present only once. This CDR3 is built from 16 residues. J was trimmed by 5 bases and V by 4 bases; bases with no gene match: 11. Germline assignment: CDR1 KGHDR and CDR2 SFDVKD. V gene TRBV24-1 combines with J gene TRBJ2-5, with 8 bases lining up with TRBD1. This TCR derives from a male donor with early-stage non-small cell lung cancer. The sample in question was PBMCs, obtained at surgery. The CDR3 nucleotides are TGTGCCACCAGTGAGGGGTCGCCAGGGGGCCCTGAGACCCAGTACTTC. This gives the protein CATSEGSPGGPETQYF.